A single sample gave rise to the 31 T cell receptor beta chains below, sequenced in a study of blood T cell repertoires in COVID-19 (dated by TCRdb to the early 2020s). The library relied on the immunoSEQ multiplex PCR assay. Held by TCRdb, this immuneACCESS table contains in-frame sequences only and omits some clones. Under half of the omission traces to an unresolved V gene where checked; the cause of the rest is unknown. This sample is represented by about 200,000 clones; around nine tenths of them were singletons. The leading ten clones occupy around 6.5% of the sample. Material: peripheral blood. These receptors were obtained from a man in his 60s who had recovered from COVID-19.

The chain couples TRBV28 to TRBJ1-3; D gene unclear. The germline V gene encodes CDR1 MDHEN and CDR2 SYDVKM. Between the trimmed V and J ends, which lost 3 bases and 0 bases, there was a span of 6 bases. The CDR3 totals 14 residues. CDR3 nucleotide sequence: TGTGCCAGCAGTTTCCGGGTCTCTGGAAACACCATATATTTT. Translated: CASSFRVSGNTIYF.

The chain employs TRBV10-3 and TRBJ2-1; 15 bases align to TRBD2. Germline-derived CDR1 and CDR2 are ENHRY and SYGVKD. V was clipped by 2 bases and J by 10 bases; unmatched bases: 12. The CDR3 has 18 amino acids. CDR3 in DNA: TGTGCCATCAGTGAGCCGAAAGGACTAGCGGGAGGGGTAGGGGAGCAGTTCTTC. Its protein product is CAISEPKGLAGGVGEQFF.

This clone was seen only a few times. The chain uses TRBV28 and TRBJ1-1, with a tentative D call TRBD1 (6 bases). V was shortened by 4 bases and J by 0 bases, with 15 bases between the two germline ends. CDR1 is MDHEN, CDR2 SYDVKM, per germline. The length of the CDR3 is 16 residues. As DNA, the CDR3 is TGTGCCAGCAGTTCTCCACGGACAGCCTTGAACACTGAAGCTTTCTTT. Translating it yields CASSSPRTALNTEAFF. The variable domain in full, completed from reference TRBV28 and TRBJ1-1, reads DVKVTQSSRYLVKRTGEKVFLECVQDMDHENMFWYRQDPGLGLRLIYFSYDVKMKEKGDIPEGYSVSREKKERFSLILESASTNQTSMYLCASSSPRTALNTEAFFGQGTRLTVV.

The V gene is TRBV7-2, the J gene TRBJ2-1; D possibly corresponds to TRBD1 (5 bases). This CDR3 comprises 14 residues. Germline CDR1 and CDR2: SGHTA and FQGNSA. Trimming shortened V by 3 bases and J by 9 bases, and 15 bases separated the two germline ends. The CDR3, as DNA: TGTGCCAGCAGCTTCCGGACACCCCTAACTGAGCAGTTCTTC. Translating gives CASSFRTPLTEQFF.

This chain connects TRBV19 to TRBJ1-1; TRBD1 matches 9 bases. The CDR3 sequence is 14 residues long. The V gene's germline CDR1 is LNHDA and CDR2 SQIVND (reference sequence). Germline trimming cut 4 bases from V and 4 bases from J; bases unmatched to any gene: 4. The CDR3: CASSNTGGGTEAFF. As DNA, the CDR3 is TGTGCCAGTAGTAACACAGGGGGCGGCACTGAAGCTTTCTTT. Full variable domain (missing parts from reference TRBV19 and TRBJ1-1): DGGITQSPKYLFRKEGQNVTLSCEQNLNHDAMYWYRQDPGQGLRLIYYSQIVNDFQKGDIAEGYSVSREKKESFPLTVTSAQKNPTAFYLCASSNTGGGTEAFFGQGTRLTVV.

The CDR3 spells CSASRQTNTGELFF. The CDR3 coding sequence is TGCAGTGCTAGTCGTCAGACGAACACCGGGGAGCTGTTTTTT. This chain links TRBV20-1 with TRBJ2-2; D ambiguous. The germline CDR1 and CDR2 sequences are DFQATT and SNEGSKA (reference sequence). The CDR3 is 14 residues long. Between the trimmed V and J ends, which lost 3 bases and 0 bases, there was a span of 8 bases.

This chain links TRBV3-1 (or the pseudogene TRBV3-2) with TRBJ2-5; TRBD1 matches 7 bases. The ends lost 4 bases at V and 5 bases at J; junction bases unmatched: 7. Germline-derived CDR1 and CDR2 are LGHDT and YNNKEL (reference sequence). The CDR3 loop spans 14 amino acids. The CDR3 DNA follows: TGTGCCAGCAGCCTAAGACAGGGTCTTGAGACCCAGTACTTC. It codes for CASSLRQGLETQYF.

The V call is TRBV10-3, the J call TRBJ1-2; the D is unclear. The V gene lost 5 bases and the J gene lost 4 bases, with 11 bases spanning the gap. The germline V gene encodes CDR1 ENHRY and CDR2 SYGVKD. The CDR3 is made up of 13 amino acids. The DNA for the CDR3 is TGTGCCATCAGTCTGGACTCCAGCTATGGCTACACCTTC. It yields the protein CAISLDSSYGYTF.

The CDR3 bases are TGTGCCAGCAGCCCTGGGACTAGCGGGACAGATACGCAGTATTTT. It translates to CASSPGTSGTDTQYF. This chain joins TRBV5-4 and TRBJ2-3; 12 bases line up with TRBD2. Germline V CDR1 and CDR2: SGHNT, YYREEE (reference sequence). The V gene end was trimmed by 4 bases and the J gene end by 3 bases; junction bases not matched to a gene: 3. The CDR3 covers 15 residues.

The gene calls are TRBV7-3 and TRBJ1-3; D unresolved. The CDR3 runs to 16 residues. V lost 3 bases and J 2 bases, leaving 14 bases between the germline ends. Germline assignment: CDR1 SGHTA and CDR2 FQGTGA. CDR3 sequence: CASSFTGIRAGNTIYF. The CDR3 DNA reads TGTGCCAGCAGCTTTACCGGTATCCGAGCTGGAAACACCATATATTTT. Full variable domain (remainder filled in from reference TRBV7-3 and TRBJ1-3): GAGVSQTPSNKVTEKGKYVELRCDPISGHTALYWYRQSLGQGPEFLIYFQGTGAADDSGLPNDRFFAVRPEGSVSTLKIQRTERGDSAVYLCASSFTGIRAGNTIYFGEGSWLTVV.

This clone came up a few times. The J gene is TRBJ2-1, the V gene TRBV4-1; 8 positions match TRBD2. This CDR3 is built from 16 residues. V dropped 0 bases and J dropped 8; count of bases not matched to a gene: 9. Germline V gives CDR1 MGHRA, CDR2 YSYEKL. Here the CDR3 DNA reads TGCGCCAGCAGCCAAGAGAGGTCGGGAGGGTCCCATGAGCAGTTCTTC. This encodes CASSQERSGGSHEQFF.

In regard to this clone: The sample contains more than one DNA sequence encoding this CDR3. Here the CDR3 DNA reads TGTGCCAGCAGCTTAGTTAGGACAAATAGCAATCAGCCCCAGCATTTT. Its translation: CASSLVRTNSNQPQHF. The V call is TRBV7-8, the J call TRBJ1-5; possibly TRBD1 for D (5 bases). Germline assignment: CDR1 SGHVS and CDR2 FQNEAQ. V was trimmed by 1 base and J by 0 bases, leaving 10 bases between them. This CDR3 contains 16 residues.

The rearrangement joins TRBV28 to TRBJ1-6, with 10 bases lining up with TRBD1. The J segment lost 0 bases and the V segment lost 6 bases, leaving 5 bases of the junction unmatched. The CDR3 has 17 residues. CDR1 is MDHEN and CDR2 is SYDVKM in the germline V gene. The CDR3 protein is CASSPGTGASYNSPLHF. In DNA, the CDR3 is TGTGCCAGCAGCCCTGGGACAGGGGCCTCCTATAATTCACCCCTCCACTTT.

The chain is built from TRBV27 and TRBJ2-3; 7 bases are shared with TRBD1. The CDR3 runs to 15 residues. In germline, CDR1 is MNHEY, CDR2 SMNVEV (reference sequence). After removal of 2 bases from V and 3 bases from J, the junction contained 5 bases not matched to a gene. CDR3 DNA sequence: TGTGCCAGCAGTTTAGGGTCAGGGGGAACAGATACGCAGTATTTT. Translating it yields CASSLGSGGTDTQYF.

This clone has a handful of counts. The chain combines TRBV19 with TRBJ2-2; D gene ambiguous. The CDR3 length is 15 residues. Germline assignment: CDR1 LNHDA and CDR2 SQIVND (reference sequence). V was cut by 3 bases and J by 0 bases, with 8 bases left in between. The CDR3 reads CASSMKTSNTGELFF. CDR3 in DNA: TGTGCCAGTAGTATGAAGACTTCGAACACCGGGGAGCTGTTTTTT.

The chain carries TRBV29-1 and TRBJ2-3; D might be TRBD2 (6 bases). This CDR3 is built from 11 residues. Trimming shortened V by 4 bases and J by 6 bases, and 8 bases separated the two germline ends. Germline CDR1 is SQVTM and CDR2 is ANQGSEA. Here the CDR3 DNA reads TGCAGCGTTGCCCGGGGGGATACGCAGTATTTT. Its translation: CSVARGDTQYF.

V is TRBV28 and J is TRBJ2-1; 10 bases are shared with TRBD2. V lost 6 bases, J lost 7 bases, and 9 bases stayed unmatched. Germline CDR1 and CDR2: MDHEN and SYDVKM. The CDR3 contains 15 residues. The CDR3 DNA reads as TGTGCCAGCAGGGAAGCTAGCGGGGGATGGAATGAGCAGTTCTTC. Translated: CASREASGGWNEQFF.

V gene TRBV6-5 combines with J gene TRBJ2-7; 9 nucleotides match TRBD1. V shed 1 base and J 6 bases; nucleotides not matched to a gene: 10. Germline V gene data show CDR1 as MNHEY and CDR2 as SVGAGI. This CDR3 has 16 residues. CDR3 in amino acids: CASSYLRTGEYGEQYF. DNA of the CDR3: TGTGCCAGCAGTTACTTACGGACAGGGGAATACGGCGAGCAGTACTTC.

The chain carries TRBV5-8 and TRBJ1-5, with 8 bases aligning to TRBD1. V shed 0 bases, J shed 6 bases, and the junction held 5 bases outside the gene matches. The CDR3 totals 15 residues. Germline loops: CDR1 SGHTS, CDR2 YDEGEE. CDR3 coding DNA: TGTGCCAGCAGCTTGGGACAGGGGAAGGGTCAGCCCCAGCATTTT. This sequence encodes CASSLGQGKGQPQHF.

The V and J genes are TRBV5-1 and TRBJ2-1; perhaps TRBD1 as D (7 bases). V lost 2 bases and J 2 bases, leaving 14 bases between the germline ends. The CDR3 totals 16 residues. Germline-derived CDR1 and CDR2 are SGHRS and YFSETQ. The CDR3 DNA reads as TGCGCCAGCAGCTTACCAGGGGGGCTCACCTACAATGAGCAGTTCTTC. It codes for CASSLPGGLTYNEQFF. Combining the CDR3 with reference TRBV5-1 and TRBJ2-1 gives the whole variable domain KAGVTQTPRYLIKTRGQQVTLSCSPISGHRSVSWYQQTPGQGLQFLFEYFSETQRNKGNFPGRFSGRQFSNSRSEMNVSTLELGDSALYLCASSLPGGLTYNEQFFGPGTRLTVL.

This clone was seen only once. CDR3 protein: CASSQADGGEAFF. CDR3 coding DNA: TGTGCCAGCAGCCAAGCCGATGGGGGGGAAGCTTTCTTT. The V gene is TRBV3-1 (or the pseudogene TRBV3-2), the J gene TRBJ1-1; possible D gene TRBD1, 5 bases. This CDR3 has 13 amino acids. Deletions cut 1 base from V and 8 bases from J, with 11 bases between. CDR1 and CDR2 (germline): LGHDT, YNNKEL (reference sequence).

This chain uses TRBV19 with TRBJ2-3; D is possibly TRBD2 (6 bases). This CDR3 region has 13 residues. The V and J ends lost 1 base and 4 bases respectively, with 6 bases between them. Germline lookup yields CDR1 LNHDA and CDR2 SQIVND (reference sequence). The DNA of the CDR3 is TGTGCCAGTAGTATAGGACTAGCAGATACGCAGTATTTT. Protein sequence: CASSIGLADTQYF.

The chain couples TRBV4-3 to TRBJ2-2; a weak D match, TRBD2 (6 bases). The CDR3 consists of 17 residues. Trimming removed 0 bases at V and 0 bases at J, with 11 bases between. Germline CDR1 LGHNA, CDR2 YSLEER. This CDR3 reads CASSQDRGIANTGELFF. CDR3 bases: TGCGCCAGCAGCCAAGATCGGGGGATCGCGAACACCGGGGAGCTGTTTTTT.

V is TRBV10-3 and J is TRBJ2-1, with 8 bases matching TRBD2. The CDR3 is 13 amino acids. Per germline, CDR1 ENHRY and CDR2 SYGVKD. J was trimmed by 16 bases and V by 5 bases; bases with no gene match: 13. The CDR3 DNA reads as TGTGCCATCAGTACTTCTATAGCGGCGGGGGGATTCTTC. It translates to CAISTSIAAGGFF.

The chain uses TRBV24-1 and TRBJ2-3; possibly TRBD2 for D (6 bases). The germline V and J ends were trimmed by 5 bases and 3 bases, with 14 bases remaining between them. Germline loops: CDR1 KGHDR, CDR2 SFDVKD. The CDR3 runs 15 residues. CDR3 nucleotide sequence: TGTGCCACCAGTGGCCCGGGAGATTGGACAGATACGCAGTATTTT. This gives the protein CATSGPGDWTDTQYF.

V gene TRBV10-3 combines with J gene TRBJ1-3, with unresolved D. There are 12 residues in the CDR3. V was trimmed by 5 bases and J by 4 bases, leaving 6 bases between them. CDR1 is ENHRY, CDR2 SYGVKD, per germline. DNA for the CDR3: TGTGCCATCAGTCCCACAGGAAACACCATATATTTT. Translating gives CAISPTGNTIYF.

This chain uses TRBV5-1 with TRBJ2-7, with D perhaps TRBD2 (5 bases). The length of the CDR3 is 14 residues. Per germline, CDR1 SGHRS and CDR2 YFSETQ. V lost 2 bases, J lost 3 bases, and 12 bases lay in between. The CDR3 region is CASSFSGSGYEQYF. The CDR3 coding sequence is TGCGCCAGCAGCTTTTCGGGATCAGGCTACGAGCAGTACTTC.

The V gene is TRBV30, the J gene TRBJ1-2, with 8 bases matching TRBD1. V lost 2 bases, J lost 7 bases, and 9 bases stayed unmatched. CDR3 length equals 14 residues. Germline V lookup: CDR1 GTSNPN, CDR2 SVGIG (reference sequence). CDR3 sequence (DNA): TGTGCCTGGAGTAAGAAGACAGGGGTCGGTGGCTACACCTTC. Its protein is CAWSKKTGVGGYTF.

This clone was picked up one time. This chain uses TRBV29-1 with TRBJ1-5, with 10 positions matching TRBD1. Germline V gene sequence: CDR1 SQVTM, CDR2 ANQGSEA. The length of the CDR3 is 15 residues. The ends lost 5 bases at V and 3 bases at J; junction bases unmatched: 7. This CDR3 is CSVQRTGGSNQPQHF. The CDR3, as DNA: TGCAGCGTTCAAAGGACAGGGGGTTCCAATCAGCCCCAGCATTTT.

The chain couples TRBV11-3 to TRBJ2-5; D unresolved. This CDR3 is 13 amino acids long. Germline lookup yields CDR1 SGHNT and CDR2 YENEEA. Trimming took 5 bases from V and 5 from J, leaving 12 bases between them. CDR3 region: CASSPRPGETQYF. CDR3 DNA: TGTGCCAGCAGCCCTCGTCCCGGGGAGACCCAGTACTTC.

This chain connects TRBV4-2 to TRBJ2-3; TRBD2 matches at 7 bases. Germline V lookup: CDR1 LGHNA, CDR2 YNFKEQ. CDR3 length: 17 amino acids. Germline trimming cut 4 bases from V and 4 bases from J; bases unmatched to any gene: 14. CDR3 DNA sequence: TGTGCCAGCAGCCTCACCCCGAGCGGGGAGGGCCCAGATACGCAGTATTTT. The encoded protein is CASSLTPSGEGPDTQYF.